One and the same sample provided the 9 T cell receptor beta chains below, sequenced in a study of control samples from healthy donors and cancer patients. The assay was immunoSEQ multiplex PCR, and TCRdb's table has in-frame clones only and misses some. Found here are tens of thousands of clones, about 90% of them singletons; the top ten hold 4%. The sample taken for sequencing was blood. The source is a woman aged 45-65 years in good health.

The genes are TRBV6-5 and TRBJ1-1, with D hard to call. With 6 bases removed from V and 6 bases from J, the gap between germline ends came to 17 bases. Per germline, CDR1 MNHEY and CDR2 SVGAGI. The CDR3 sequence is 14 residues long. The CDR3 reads CASRYTPSVAEAFF. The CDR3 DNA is TGTGCCAGCAGGTATACCCCTAGTGTTGCTGAAGCTTTCTTT.

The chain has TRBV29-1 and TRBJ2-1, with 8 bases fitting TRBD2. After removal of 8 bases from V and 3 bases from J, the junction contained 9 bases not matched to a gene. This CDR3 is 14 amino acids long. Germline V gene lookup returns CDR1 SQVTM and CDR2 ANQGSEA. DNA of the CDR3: TGCAGCCTCGCCGGGGGGGGCTACTACAATGAGCAGTTCTTC. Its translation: CSLAGGGYYNEQFF.

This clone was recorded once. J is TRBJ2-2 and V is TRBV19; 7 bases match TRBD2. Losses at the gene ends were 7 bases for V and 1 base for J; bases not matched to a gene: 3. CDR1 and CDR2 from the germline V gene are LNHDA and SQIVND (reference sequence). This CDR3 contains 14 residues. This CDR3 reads CASTERENTGELFF. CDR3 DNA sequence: TGTGCCAGTACAGAGCGGGAGAACACCGGGGAGCTGTTTTTT.

The CDR3 region is CASSPGTVGGYTF. The CDR3 DNA sequence: TGTGCCAGCAGCCCCGGGACAGTGGGTGGCTACACCTTC. The rearrangement links TRBV5-4 to TRBJ1-2; TRBD1 matches 7 bases. Germline-derived CDR1 and CDR2 are SGHNT and YYREEE (reference sequence). CDR3 length equals 13 residues. Unmatched junction bases numbered 7, after V lost 4 bases and J lost 7 bases.

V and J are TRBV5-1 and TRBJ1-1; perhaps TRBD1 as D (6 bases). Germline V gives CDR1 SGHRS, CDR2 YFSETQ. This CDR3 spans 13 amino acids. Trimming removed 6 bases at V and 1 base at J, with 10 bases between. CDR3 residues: CASKGQPNTEAFF. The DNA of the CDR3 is TGCGCCAGCAAGGGACAACCGAACACTGAAGCTTTCTTT.

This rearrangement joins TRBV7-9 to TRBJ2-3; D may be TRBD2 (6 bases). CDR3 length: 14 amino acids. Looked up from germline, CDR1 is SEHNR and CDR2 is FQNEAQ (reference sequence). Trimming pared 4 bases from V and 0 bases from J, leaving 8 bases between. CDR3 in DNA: TGTGCCAGCAGCTCCGCGGGGAGCACAGATACGCAGTATTTT. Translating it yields CASSSAGSTDTQYF.

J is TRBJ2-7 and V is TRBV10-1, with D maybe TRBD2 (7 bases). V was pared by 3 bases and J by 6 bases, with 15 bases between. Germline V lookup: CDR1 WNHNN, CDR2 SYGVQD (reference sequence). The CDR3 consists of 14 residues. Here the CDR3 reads CASSDYREGFEQYF. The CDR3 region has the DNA TGCGCCAGCAGTGATTACAGGGAGGGGTTCGAGCAGTACTTC.

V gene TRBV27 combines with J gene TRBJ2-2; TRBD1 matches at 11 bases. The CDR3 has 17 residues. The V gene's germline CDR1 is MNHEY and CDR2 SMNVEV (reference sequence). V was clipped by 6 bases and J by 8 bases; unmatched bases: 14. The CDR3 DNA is TGTGCCAGCAGGCCTCCTCCCGGACAGGGGGCAAGAGGGGAGCTGTTTTTT. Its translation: CASRPPPGQGARGELFF.

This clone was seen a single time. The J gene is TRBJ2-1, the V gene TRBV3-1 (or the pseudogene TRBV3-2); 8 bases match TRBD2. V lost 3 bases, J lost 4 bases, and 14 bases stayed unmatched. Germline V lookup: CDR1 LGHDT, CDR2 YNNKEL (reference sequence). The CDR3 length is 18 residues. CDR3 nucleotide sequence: TGTGCCAGCAGCCATACCTCCGTTGAGACTAGCGTTTACAATGAGCAGTTCTTC. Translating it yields CASSHTSVETSVYNEQFF.